This TCR beta chain was documented in a study of shared clonotypes between healthy human individuals (dated by TCRdb to the early 2020s). Describing the broader study: Three men and two women, aged 18 to 49 years, made up the cohort. For each donor, CD4 naive and CD4 memory were each run on three plates, CD8 naive on two plates, and CD8 memory on one plate. The study deeply sequenced blood TCR repertoires of about five healthy adults to estimate repertoire size and the extent of clonotype sharing between individuals. Between about 0.8 and 9 billion PBMCs per donor were obtained by leukapheresis. To increase sequencing depth and limit assay-specific biases, different laboratories used diverse techniques to prepare libraries and sequence TCR repertoires.

As concerns this clone: Its recognized antigen is unknown. No much larger clonotype is one base removed from it; base qualities were not supplied.

The donors were healthy, HIV-negative adults with no recently reported acute infections or vaccinations. Every donor was a Caucasian adult living in Nashville, Tennessee, USA. CD4+ T cells were enriched by magnetic negative selection, after which naive cells were positively selected on CD45RA and the negative fraction was taken as the memory subset. After blood collection by leukapheresis, PBMCs were isolated using Ficoll-Histopaque density gradient centrifugation and then cryopreserved in the vapor phase of liquid nitrogen. Analytical flow cytometry was used to check the purity and quantity of every magnetically sorted T cell population. Each sorted fraction had its genomic DNA isolated and then quantified by UV absorbance on a Nanodrop 2000c. Using the deep immunoSEQ assay, multiplex PCR amplified TCR CDR3 regions from genomic DNA. Extracted genomic DNA from each cell subset was distributed evenly across all wells of several immunoSEQ 96-well plates, and each plate was treated as a replicate. For sorted subsets, 150 to 200 ng genomic DNA, equal to 30,000 to 35,000 T cell genomes, was loaded into each replicate PCR. The purified libraries were quantified using a Qubit 3.0 fluorometer, sized with a Bioanalyzer 2100, and then quantified again using the KAPA Library Quantification kit. Each immunoSEQ 96-well plate was sequenced on its own single-read 150-cycle Illumina NextSeq 550 flow cell. The authors' analysis ran thus. The immunoSEQ output contained only junctional sequences without quality scores, so filtering could not match that applied to full-length reads. To assign V/J genes and CDR3, sequences were annotated against IMGT germline references using PyIR, a Python wrapper for IgBLAST v1.9. Any read was removed if the V/J assignment was weak (E-value above 1e-6), the CDR3 was missing, or the read contained stop codons, out-of-frame junctions, or ambiguous translated residues. A V3J clonotype was defined by an identical inferred V gene, J gene, and CDR3 amino acid sequence. Percentage overlap between repertoires was calculated by dividing the number of shared unique clonotypes by the size of the smaller repertoire. Three approaches were used to assess repertoire richness: RTK rarefaction, the Chao1 estimator, and Recon v2.1 estimates of unobserved clonotypes. Generation probabilities for all TCRbeta clonotypes obtained by the gDNA method from a handful of donors were computed using OLGA. The clones in this table, taken by TCRdb from immuneACCESS, are in-frame only. Not every clone is retained; where verified, under half of the shortfall comes from an unresolved V gene, and the cause of the rest is unknown. V and J calls and clone size are given by that table; D and trimming were obtained from the DNA. This sample comprises approximately 2,000,000 clones, about 90% of them detected only once. The top ten clones comprise around 0.35% of the sample.

Overall results and qualifications from the work: Larger estimated clonotype richness was generally found for naive subsets than for memory subsets. The small number of donors limited the genetic and exposure-history diversity represented. Sampling was restricted to blood, and TCR repertoires in tissue are likely to differ from TCR repertoires in blood. Compared with non-shared clonotypes, clonotypes shared by all four sorted-subset donors had higher generation probabilities. Sharing across a few donors was observed for around 5% of naive CD4, around 3.5% of naive CD8, about 2.5% of memory CD4, and around 0.42% of memory CD8 clonotypes. Incomplete sequencing was indicated by rarefaction of sorted-subset datasets, despite the large sequencing depth. Pairwise subsampling indicated that sequencing depth was expected to affect the degree of clonotype sharing among donors.

V is trimmed back by 3 bases and J by 7 bases, and the junction contains 7 bases that no gene match accounts for. CDR1 is given as PRHDT and CDR2 as FYEKMQ, both from the germline V gene (reference sequence). The CDR3 covers 16 residues, taking in both the cysteine and the phenylalanine. The read is trimmed to its CDR3 DNA, 48 bases read in frame from base 1. The sequencing input was naive CD4+ T cells from PBMCs. This sample's cell subset or site label indicates: CD45RA+ positively selected. The chain employs TRBV13 and TRBJ2-5; 14 of the junction bases match TRBD2. This clonotype was obtained from a man between 18 and 35 years old in good health. Some clones in this sample may be carry-over from other donors' samples. The CDR3 has the sequence CASSLGTSGSIGTQYF. The nucleotides read TGTGCCAGCAGCTTGGGGACTAGCGGGAGTATCGGGACCCAGTACTTC.